This T cell receptor (beta chain) was documented in a study of T cell responses to AZD1222 COVID-19 vaccine. Study outcomes and limitations: White British ancestry dominated among donors, who included more females, and clonal diversity was possibly underestimated. Spike as a whole was targeted by vaccine-associated CD4 TCRs, dominant at 160-218 and 743-854. Once two AZD1222 doses were given, Spike-specific TCR breadth and depth went up. In the spike-specific TCR repertoire, nearly half reportedly target unmutated variant regions.

The CDR3 sequence is 17 residues long. V gave up 3 bases and J gave up 0 bases, with 15 bases separating them. Germline lookup yields CDR1 SGHTA and CDR2 FQGTGA. The table came from immunoSEQ multiplex PCR; TCRdb's copy has only in-frame clones and leaves some out. The data contain roughly 62,000 clones, about 70% of them singletons. On this clone itself: Antigen unknown.

The starting material was peripheral blood, obtained on day 0 of AZD1222 vaccination. This chain joins TRBV7-3 and TRBJ1-3; D is ambiguous. This receptor was obtained from an adult in good health. This chain's CDR3 is CASSLPHRRDSGNTIYF. The CDR3 DNA is TGTGCCAGCAGCTTGCCCCACCGACGGGACTCTGGAAACACCATATATTTT.